Listed below are T cell receptor beta chains from one sample, sequenced in a study of metastatic and nonmetastatic thyroid tumors. With MiXCR, TCRdb called clones anew from the PCR reads. Among some 52,000 clones, approximately 19% were seen once, and the ten largest hold about 2.7%. Sequenced input: blood. Every receptor here comes from a female donor with papillary thyroid cancer or a benign thyroid nodule (not recorded which). Some clones in this sample may be carry-over from other donors' samples. Each CDR3 is given without its conserved first and last residue. Fields, in order: J gene, V gene, CDR3 protein.

TRBJ1-5 | TRBV6-1 | ASRVDTSLNQPQH
TRBJ2-7 | TRBV4-2 | ASSQEGDRGINYEQY
TRBJ1-4 | TRBV19 | ASSSPGTGDEKLF
TRBJ2-2 | TRBV28 | ASSTTEVSGELF
TRBJ2-2 | TRBV5-6 | ASSPNRGGELF
TRBJ2-7 | TRBV6-5 | ASSYSLQGSYEQY
TRBJ1-2 | TRBV27 | ASSLLTVYGYT
TRBJ1-5 | TRBV28 | ASKGHYNQPQH
TRBJ1-1 | TRBV30 | AWSVPLGGNTEAF
TRBJ2-5 | TRBV20-1 | SASGTSGQETQY
TRBJ2-5 | TRBV12-3/TRBV12-4 | ASRATVGLETQY
TRBJ2-7 | TRBV28 | ASREQGQVNYYEHY
TRBJ1-1 | TRBV13 | ASSLGTGYYTEAF
TRBJ2-7 | TRBV6-1 | ASSDLAGGSYEQY
TRBJ2-7 | TRBV20-1 | SASIAGEIGDEQY
TRBJ1-3 | TRBV29-1 | SAQPAYSGNTIY
TRBJ1-2 | TRBV11-2 | ASSFGLGNYGYT